This TCR beta chain comes out of a study of beta chain features in type 1 diabetes. The authors reverse transcribed all of the isolated RNA, so sequencing captured expressed TCRB transcripts. The protocol was immunoSEQ multiplex PCR, while the TCRdb copy is restricted to in-frame clones and leaves out a portion. The sample carries some 350,000 clones, approximately 12% recorded once. Overall study results and limits: Among all four CD4+ subsets, Type 1 diabetes patients had TCRB CDR3s that were moderately but significantly shorter. PCR might favor shorter templates, equally in patients and controls.

This clone was seen a few times. Its antigen is not known. This receptor was taken from a woman aged 18-35 years with type 1 diabetes. Sequencing was done on a sample of naive CD4+ T cells from blood.

CDR3 residues: CASSLQGEETQYF. Written as DNA, the CDR3 is TGTGCCAGCAGCTTACAAGGGGAAGAGACCCAGTACTTC. V is TRBV7-3 and J is TRBJ2-5, with D perhaps TRBD1 (5 bases). Germline V gene lookup returns CDR1 SGHTA and CDR2 FQGTGA. V was pared by 2 bases and J by 3 bases, with 7 bases between. The CDR3 loop spans 13 amino acids.